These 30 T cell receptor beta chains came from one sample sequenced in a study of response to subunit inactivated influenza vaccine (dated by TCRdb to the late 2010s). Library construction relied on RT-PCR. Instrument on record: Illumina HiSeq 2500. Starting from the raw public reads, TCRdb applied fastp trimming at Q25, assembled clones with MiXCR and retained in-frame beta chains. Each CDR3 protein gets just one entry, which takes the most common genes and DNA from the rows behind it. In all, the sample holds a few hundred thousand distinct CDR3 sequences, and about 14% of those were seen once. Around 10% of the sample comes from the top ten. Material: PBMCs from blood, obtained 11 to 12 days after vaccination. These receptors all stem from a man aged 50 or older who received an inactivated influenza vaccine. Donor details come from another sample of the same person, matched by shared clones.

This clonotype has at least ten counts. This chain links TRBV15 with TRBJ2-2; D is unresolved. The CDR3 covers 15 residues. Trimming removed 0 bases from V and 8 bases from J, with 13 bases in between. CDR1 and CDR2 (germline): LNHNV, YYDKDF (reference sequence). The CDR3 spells CATSRDMIPPGELFF. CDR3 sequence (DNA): TGTGCCACCAGCAGAGATATGATCCCTCCGGGGGAGCTGTTTTTT.

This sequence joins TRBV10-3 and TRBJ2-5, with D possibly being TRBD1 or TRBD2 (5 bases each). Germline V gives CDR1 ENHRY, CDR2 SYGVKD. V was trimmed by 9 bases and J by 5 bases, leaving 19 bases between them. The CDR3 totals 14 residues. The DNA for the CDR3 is TGTGCCATTACCCGGGACGGCGAAGCGGAGACCCAGTACTTC. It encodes CAITRDGEAETQYF.

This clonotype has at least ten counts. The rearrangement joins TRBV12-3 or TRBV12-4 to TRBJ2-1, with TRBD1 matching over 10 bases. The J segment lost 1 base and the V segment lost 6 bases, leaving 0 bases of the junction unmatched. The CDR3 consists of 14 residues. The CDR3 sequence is CASRGQGSYNEQFF. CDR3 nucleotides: TGTGCCAGCAGGGGACAGGGGTCCTACAATGAGCAGTTCTTC.

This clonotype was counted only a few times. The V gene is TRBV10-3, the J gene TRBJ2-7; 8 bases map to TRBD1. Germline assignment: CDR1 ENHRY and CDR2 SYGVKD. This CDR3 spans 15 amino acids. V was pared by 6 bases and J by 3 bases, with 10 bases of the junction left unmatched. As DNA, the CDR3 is TGTGCCATCAGCTCCGGACAGGGAGTTATCTACGAGCAGTACTTC. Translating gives CAISSGQGVIYEQYF.

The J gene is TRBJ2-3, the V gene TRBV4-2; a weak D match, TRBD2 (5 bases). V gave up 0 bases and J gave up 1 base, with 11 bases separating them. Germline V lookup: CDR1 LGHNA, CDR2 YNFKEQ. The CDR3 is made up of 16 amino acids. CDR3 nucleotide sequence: TGTGCCAGCAGCCAAGATAGGAGCGGACGCACAGATACGCAGTATTTT. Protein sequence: CASSQDRSGRTDTQYF.

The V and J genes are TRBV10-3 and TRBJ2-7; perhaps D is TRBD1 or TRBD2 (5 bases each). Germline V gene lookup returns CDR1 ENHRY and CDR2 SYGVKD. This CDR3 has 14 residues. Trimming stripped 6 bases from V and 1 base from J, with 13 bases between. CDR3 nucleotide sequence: TGTGCCATCAGGGGGACGGATTCATCCTACGAGCAGTACTTC. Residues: CAIRGTDSSYEQYF.

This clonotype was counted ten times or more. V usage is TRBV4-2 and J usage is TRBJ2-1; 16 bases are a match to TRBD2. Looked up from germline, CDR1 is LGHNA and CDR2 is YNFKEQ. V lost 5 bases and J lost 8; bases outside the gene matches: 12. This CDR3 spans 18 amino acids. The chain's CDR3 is CASSYLGLAGGIFDEQFF. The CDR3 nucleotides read TGTGCCAGCAGCTATCTGGGACTAGCGGGGGGGATATTCGATGAGCAGTTCTTC.

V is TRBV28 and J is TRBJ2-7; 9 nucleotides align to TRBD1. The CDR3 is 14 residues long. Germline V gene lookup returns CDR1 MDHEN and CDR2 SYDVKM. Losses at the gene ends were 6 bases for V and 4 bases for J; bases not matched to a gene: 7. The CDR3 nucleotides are TGTGCCAGCAGATCCGGGGACAGGGTATACGAGCAGTACTTC. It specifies CASRSGDRVYEQYF.

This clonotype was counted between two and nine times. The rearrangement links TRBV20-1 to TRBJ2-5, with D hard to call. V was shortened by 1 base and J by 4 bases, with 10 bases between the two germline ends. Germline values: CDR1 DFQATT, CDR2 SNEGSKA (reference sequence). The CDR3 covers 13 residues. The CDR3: CSARVLSAETQYF. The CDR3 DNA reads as TGCAGTGCTAGAGTCCTCTCCGCAGAGACCCAGTACTTC.

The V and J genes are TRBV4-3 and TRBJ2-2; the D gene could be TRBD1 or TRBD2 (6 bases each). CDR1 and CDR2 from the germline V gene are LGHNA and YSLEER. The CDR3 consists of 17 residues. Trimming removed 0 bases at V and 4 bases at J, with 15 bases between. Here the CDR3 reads CASSQDSPGAITGELFF. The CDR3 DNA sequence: TGCGCCAGCAGCCAAGATTCTCCGGGGGCAATCACCGGGGAGCTGTTTTTT.

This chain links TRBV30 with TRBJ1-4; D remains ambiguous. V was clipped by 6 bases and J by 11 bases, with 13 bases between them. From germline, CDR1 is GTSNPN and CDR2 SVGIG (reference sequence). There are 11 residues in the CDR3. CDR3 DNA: TGTGCCTGCGGGCCCCTTGGGAAACTGTTTTTT. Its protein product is CACGPLGKLFF.

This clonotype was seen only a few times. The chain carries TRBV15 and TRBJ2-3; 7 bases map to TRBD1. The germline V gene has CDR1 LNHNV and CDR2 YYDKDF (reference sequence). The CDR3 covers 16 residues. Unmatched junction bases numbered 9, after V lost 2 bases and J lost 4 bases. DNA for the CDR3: TGTGCCACCAGCAGACTCCGAGGGGGCCAGTCAGATACGCAGTATTTT. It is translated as CATSRLRGGQSDTQYF.

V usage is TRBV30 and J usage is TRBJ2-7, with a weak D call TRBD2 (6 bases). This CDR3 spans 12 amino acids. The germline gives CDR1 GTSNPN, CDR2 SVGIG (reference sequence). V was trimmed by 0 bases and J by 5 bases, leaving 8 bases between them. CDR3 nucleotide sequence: TGTGCCTGGAGTGTCGGAGGGGACGAGCAGTACTTC. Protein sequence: CAWSVGGDEQYF.

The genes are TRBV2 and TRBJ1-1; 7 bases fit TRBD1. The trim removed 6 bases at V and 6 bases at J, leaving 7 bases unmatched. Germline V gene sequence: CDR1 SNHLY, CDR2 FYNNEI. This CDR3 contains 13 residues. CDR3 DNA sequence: TGTGCCAGCAGCGGACAGGTTGATTCTGAAGCTTTCTTT. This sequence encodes CASSGQVDSEAFF. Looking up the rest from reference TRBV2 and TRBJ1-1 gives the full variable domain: EPEVTQTPSHQVTQMGQEVILRCVPISNHLYFYWYRQILGQKVEFLVSFYNNEISEKSEIFDDQFSVERPDGSNFTLKIRSTKLEDSAMYFCASSGQVDSEAFFGQGTRLTVV.

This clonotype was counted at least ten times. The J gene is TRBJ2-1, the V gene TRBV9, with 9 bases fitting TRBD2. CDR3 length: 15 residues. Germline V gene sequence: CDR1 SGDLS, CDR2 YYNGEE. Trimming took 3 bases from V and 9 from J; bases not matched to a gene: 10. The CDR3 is CASSAAGTSHSEQFF. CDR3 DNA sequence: TGTGCCAGCAGCGCCGCCGGGACTAGCCACAGTGAGCAGTTCTTC. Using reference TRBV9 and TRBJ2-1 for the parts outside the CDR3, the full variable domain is DSGVTQTPKHLITATGQRVTLRCSPRSGDLSVYWYQQSLDQGLQFLIQYYNGEERAKGNILERFSAQQFPDLHSELNLSSLELGDSALYFCASSAAGTSHSEQFFGPGTRLTVL.

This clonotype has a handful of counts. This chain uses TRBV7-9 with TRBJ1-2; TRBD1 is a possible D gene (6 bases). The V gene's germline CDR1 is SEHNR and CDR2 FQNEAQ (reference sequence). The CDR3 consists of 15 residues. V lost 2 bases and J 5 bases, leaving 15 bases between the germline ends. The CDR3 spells CASSLYNRADYGYTF. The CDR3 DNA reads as TGTGCCAGCAGCTTATATAACAGGGCCGATTATGGCTACACCTTC.

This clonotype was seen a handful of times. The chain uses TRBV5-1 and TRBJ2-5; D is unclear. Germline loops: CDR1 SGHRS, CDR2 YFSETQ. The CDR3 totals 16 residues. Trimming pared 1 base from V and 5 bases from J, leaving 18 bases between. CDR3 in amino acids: CASSLTLAAPSETQYF. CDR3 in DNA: TGCGCCAGCAGCTTGACCTTGGCAGCACCTTCGGAGACCCAGTACTTC.

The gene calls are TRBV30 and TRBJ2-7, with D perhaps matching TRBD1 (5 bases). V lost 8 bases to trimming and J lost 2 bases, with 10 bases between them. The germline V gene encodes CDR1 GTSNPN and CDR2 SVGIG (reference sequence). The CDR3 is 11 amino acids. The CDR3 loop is CAVGQTYEQYF. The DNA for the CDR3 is TGTGCCGTGGGGCAGACCTACGAGCAGTACTTC.

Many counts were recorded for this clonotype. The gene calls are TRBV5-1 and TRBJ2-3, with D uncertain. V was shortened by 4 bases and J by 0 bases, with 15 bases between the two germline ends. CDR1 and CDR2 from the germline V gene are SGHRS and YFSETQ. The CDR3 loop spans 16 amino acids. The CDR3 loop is CASSEAGPLSTDTQYF. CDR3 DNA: TGCGCCAGCAGCGAGGCCGGGCCGTTGAGCACAGATACGCAGTATTTT.

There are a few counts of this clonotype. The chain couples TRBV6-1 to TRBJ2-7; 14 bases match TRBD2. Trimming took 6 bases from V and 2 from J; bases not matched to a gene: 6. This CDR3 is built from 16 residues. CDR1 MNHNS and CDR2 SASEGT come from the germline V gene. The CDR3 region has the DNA TGTGCCAGCAGATGGACTAGCGGGAGGAAGACCTACGAGCAGTACTTC. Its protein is CASRWTSGRKTYEQYF.

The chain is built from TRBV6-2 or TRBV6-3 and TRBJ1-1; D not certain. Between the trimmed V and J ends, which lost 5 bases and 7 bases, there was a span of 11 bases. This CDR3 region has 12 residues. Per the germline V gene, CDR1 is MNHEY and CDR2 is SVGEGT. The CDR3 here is CASSPTPVEAFF. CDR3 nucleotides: TGTGCCAGCAGTCCAACACCCGTTGAAGCTTTCTTT.

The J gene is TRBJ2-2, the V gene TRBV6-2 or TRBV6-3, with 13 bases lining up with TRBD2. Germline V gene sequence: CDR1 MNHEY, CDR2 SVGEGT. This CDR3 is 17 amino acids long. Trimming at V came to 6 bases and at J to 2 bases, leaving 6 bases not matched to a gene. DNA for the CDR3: TGTGCCAGCAGGGCCGGGACTAGCGGGATTAACACCGGGGAGCTGTTTTTT. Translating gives CASRAGTSGINTGELFF.

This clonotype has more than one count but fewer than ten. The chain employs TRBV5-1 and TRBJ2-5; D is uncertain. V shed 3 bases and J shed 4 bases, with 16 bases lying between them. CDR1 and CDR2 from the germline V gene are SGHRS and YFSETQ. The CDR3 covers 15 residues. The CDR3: CASSSRTPLPETQYF. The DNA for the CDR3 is TGCGCCAGCAGCTCGCGGACCCCCCTTCCAGAGACCCAGTACTTC.

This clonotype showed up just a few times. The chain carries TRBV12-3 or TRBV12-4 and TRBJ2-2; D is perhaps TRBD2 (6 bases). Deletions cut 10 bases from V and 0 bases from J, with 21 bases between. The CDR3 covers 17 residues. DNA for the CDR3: TGTGCCACCCAACGGGGAGGCCAGGGATCGAACACCGGGGAGCTGTTTTTT. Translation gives CATQRGGQGSNTGELFF.

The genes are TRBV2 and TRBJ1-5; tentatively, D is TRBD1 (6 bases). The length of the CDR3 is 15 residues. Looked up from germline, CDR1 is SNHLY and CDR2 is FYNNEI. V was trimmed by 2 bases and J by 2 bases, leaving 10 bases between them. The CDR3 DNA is TGTGCCAGCAGTGAACAGGGGTTTCGCAATCAGCCCCAGCATTTT. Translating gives CASSEQGFRNQPQHF.

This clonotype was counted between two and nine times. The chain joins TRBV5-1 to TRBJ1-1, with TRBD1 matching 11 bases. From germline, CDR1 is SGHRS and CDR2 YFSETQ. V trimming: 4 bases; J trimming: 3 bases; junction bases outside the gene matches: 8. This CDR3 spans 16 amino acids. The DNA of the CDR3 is TGCGCCAGCAGCCTGGGACAGGGGGGTTCGGACACTGAAGCTTTCTTT. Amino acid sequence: CASSLGQGGSDTEAFF. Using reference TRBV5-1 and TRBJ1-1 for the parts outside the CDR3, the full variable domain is KAGVTQTPRYLIKTRGQQVTLSCSPISGHRSVSWYQQTPGQGLQFLFEYFSETQRNKGNFPGRFSGRQFSNSRSEMNVSTLELGDSALYLCASSLGQGGSDTEAFFGQGTRLTVV.

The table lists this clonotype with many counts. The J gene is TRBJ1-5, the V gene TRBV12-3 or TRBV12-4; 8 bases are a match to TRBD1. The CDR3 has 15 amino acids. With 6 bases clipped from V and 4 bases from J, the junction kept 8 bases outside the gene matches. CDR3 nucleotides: TGTGCCAGCAGGAATACAGGGGGATGGAATCAGCCCCAGCATTTT. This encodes CASRNTGGWNQPQHF.

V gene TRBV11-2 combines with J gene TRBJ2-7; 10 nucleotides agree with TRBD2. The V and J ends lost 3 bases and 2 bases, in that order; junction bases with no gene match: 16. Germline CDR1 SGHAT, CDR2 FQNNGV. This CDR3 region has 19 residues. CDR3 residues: CASSFPSRKRSGGAYEQYF. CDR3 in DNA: TGTGCCAGCAGCTTCCCTTCAAGAAAAAGGAGCGGGGGGGCCTACGAGCAGTACTTC.

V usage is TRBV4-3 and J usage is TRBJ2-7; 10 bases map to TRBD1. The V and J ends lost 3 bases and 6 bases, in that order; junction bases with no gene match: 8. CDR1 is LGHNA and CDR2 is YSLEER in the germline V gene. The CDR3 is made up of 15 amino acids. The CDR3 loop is CASSQDLGTGVEQYF. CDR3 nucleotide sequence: TGCGCCAGCAGCCAGGACCTTGGGACAGGGGTCGAGCAGTACTTC.

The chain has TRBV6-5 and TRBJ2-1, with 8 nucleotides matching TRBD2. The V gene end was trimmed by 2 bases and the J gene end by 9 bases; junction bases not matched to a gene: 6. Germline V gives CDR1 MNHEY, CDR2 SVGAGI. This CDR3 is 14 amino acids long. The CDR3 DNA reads TGTGCCAGCAGTTACCTCGGGACTAGAGGTGAGCAGTTCTTC. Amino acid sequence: CASSYLGTRGEQFF.